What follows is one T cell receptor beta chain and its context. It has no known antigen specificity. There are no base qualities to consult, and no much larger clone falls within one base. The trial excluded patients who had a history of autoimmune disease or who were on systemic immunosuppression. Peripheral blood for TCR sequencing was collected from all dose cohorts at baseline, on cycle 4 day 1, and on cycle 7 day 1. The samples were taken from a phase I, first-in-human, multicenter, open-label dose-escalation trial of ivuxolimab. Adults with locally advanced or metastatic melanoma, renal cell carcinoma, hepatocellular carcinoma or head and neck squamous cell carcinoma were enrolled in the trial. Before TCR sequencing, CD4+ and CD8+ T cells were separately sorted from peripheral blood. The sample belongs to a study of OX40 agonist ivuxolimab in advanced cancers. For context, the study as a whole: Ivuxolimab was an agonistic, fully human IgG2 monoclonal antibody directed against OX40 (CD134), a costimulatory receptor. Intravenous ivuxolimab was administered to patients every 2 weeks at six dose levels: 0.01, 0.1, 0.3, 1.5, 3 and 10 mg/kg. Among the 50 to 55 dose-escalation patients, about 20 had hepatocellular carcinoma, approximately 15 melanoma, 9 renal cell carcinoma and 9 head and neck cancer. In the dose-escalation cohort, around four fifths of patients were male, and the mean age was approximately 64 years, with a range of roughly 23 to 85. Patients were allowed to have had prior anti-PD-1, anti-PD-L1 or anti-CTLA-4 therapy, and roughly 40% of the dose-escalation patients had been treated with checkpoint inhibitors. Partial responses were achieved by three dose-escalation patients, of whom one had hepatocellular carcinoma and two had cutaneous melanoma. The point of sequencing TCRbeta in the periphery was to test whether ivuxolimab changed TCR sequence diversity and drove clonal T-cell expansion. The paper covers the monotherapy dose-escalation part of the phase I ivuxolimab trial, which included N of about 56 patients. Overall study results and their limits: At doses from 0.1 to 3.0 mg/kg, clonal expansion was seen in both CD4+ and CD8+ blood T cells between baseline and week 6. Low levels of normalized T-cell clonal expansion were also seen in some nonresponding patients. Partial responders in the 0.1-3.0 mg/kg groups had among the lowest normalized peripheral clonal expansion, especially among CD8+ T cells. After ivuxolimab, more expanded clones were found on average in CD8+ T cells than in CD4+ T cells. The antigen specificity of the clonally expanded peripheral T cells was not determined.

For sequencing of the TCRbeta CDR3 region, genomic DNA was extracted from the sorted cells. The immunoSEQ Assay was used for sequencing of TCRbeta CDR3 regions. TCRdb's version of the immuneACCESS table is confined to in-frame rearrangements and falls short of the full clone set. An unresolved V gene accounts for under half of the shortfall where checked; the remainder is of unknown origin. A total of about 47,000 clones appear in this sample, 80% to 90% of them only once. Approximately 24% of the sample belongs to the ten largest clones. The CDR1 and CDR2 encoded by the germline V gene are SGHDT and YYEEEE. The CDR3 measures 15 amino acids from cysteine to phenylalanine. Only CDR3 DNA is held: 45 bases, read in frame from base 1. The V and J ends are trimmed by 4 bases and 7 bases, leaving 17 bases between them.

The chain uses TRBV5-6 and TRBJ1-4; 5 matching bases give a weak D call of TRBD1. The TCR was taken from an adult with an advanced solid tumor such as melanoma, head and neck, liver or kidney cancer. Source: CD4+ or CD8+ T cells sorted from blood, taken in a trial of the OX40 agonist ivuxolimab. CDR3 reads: CASSLRGGIGEKLFF. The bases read TGTGCCAGCAGCCTACGGGGCGGGATTGGTGAAAAACTGTTTTTT.